These 27 T cell receptor beta chains were sequenced from one sample in a study of cytomegalovirus exposure and HLA in healthy donors. Amplification used 60 Vbeta primers and 13 Jbeta primers. TCRdb's copy holds only in-frame clones and misses some; the assay was immunoSEQ multiplex PCR. The top ten hold approximately 4.5% of the sample, which has under 200,000 clones, under 80% seen once. Sequenced: PBMCs. These receptors all come from a man between 35 and 55 years old in good health and CMV-seronegative.

This chain uses TRBV11-2 with TRBJ1-1; D is perhaps TRBD1 (5 bases). CDR1 SGHAT and CDR2 FQNNGV come from the germline V gene. The CDR3 extends over 12 amino acids. Trimming took off 4 bases at V and 6 bases at J, with 9 bases between the two ends. CDR3 residues: CASSSTGSEAFF. The CDR3 DNA is TGTGCCAGCAGCTCTACAGGTTCTGAAGCTTTCTTT.

The CDR3 protein is CASSHGDKRGGYTF. In nucleotides, the CDR3 is TGCGCCAGCAGCCATGGGGACAAAAGGGGTGGCTACACCTTC. The genes are TRBV23-1 and TRBJ1-2; a possible D gene is TRBD1 (6 bases). TRBV23-1 is flagged as an ORF with uncertain function. The CDR3 length is 14 residues. V was trimmed by 6 bases and J by 7 bases, leaving 18 bases between them.

J is TRBJ2-5 and V is TRBV6-6; 10 positions agree with TRBD2. The J call may be incorrect, as the DNA end agrees better with TRBJ2-7. Germline V gene data show CDR1 as MNHNY and CDR2 as SVGAGI (reference sequence). The CDR3 spans 13 residues. Here the CDR3 reads CASGLAGGYEQYF. CDR3 DNA: TGTGCCAGCGGGTTAGCGGGGGGATACGAGCAGTACTTC.

The CDR3 here is CASEGDTSYEQYF. CDR3 in DNA: TGCGCCAGCGAAGGGGACACTTCCTACGAGCAGTACTTC. The V gene is TRBV10-2, the J gene TRBJ2-5; tentatively, D is TRBD1 (6 bases). The J call is doubtful: the DNA matches TRBJ2-7 better. This CDR3 region has 13 residues. CDR1 and CDR2 (germline): WSHSY, SAAADI.

The chain's CDR3 is CASSIGTRSEQYF. The CDR3 DNA sequence: TGTGCCAGTAGTATAGGGACTAGGAGCGAGCAGTACTTC. The chain combines TRBV19 with TRBJ2-7, with 7 bases matching TRBD2. CDR3 length: 13 amino acids. V gave up 1 base and J gave up 6 bases; unmatched junction bases: 3. Germline values: CDR1 LNHDA, CDR2 SQIVND (reference sequence). The full variable domain, completed using reference TRBV19 and TRBJ2-7, is DGGITQSPKYLFRKEGQNVTLSCEQNLNHDAMYWYRQDPGQGLRLIYYSQIVNDFQKGDIAEGYSVSREKKESFPLTVTSAQKNPTAFYLCASSIGTRSEQYFGPGTRLTVT.

This clone was counted between two and nine times. V usage is TRBV7-8 and J usage is TRBJ2-3, with a weak D call TRBD2 (7 bases). CDR3 length equals 13 residues. Germline values: CDR1 SGHVS, CDR2 FQNEAQ. V lost 5 bases and J 4 bases, leaving 10 bases between the germline ends. The CDR3 loop is CASSKGGSDTQYF. The CDR3 region has the DNA TGTGCCAGCAGCAAGGGGGGGTCAGATACGCAGTATTTT.

The V call is TRBV4-1, the J call TRBJ2-5; D may be TRBD1 (5 bases). Germline assignment: CDR1 MGHRA and CDR2 YSYEKL. V was pared by 1 base and J by 5 bases, with 8 bases between. The CDR3 length is 13 residues. For the CDR3, the DNA is TGCGCCAGCAGCCAAGGGACATTGGAGACCCAGTACTTC. It is translated as CASSQGTLETQYF.

This chain links TRBV6-5 with TRBJ2-3, with D possibly matching TRBD1 (6 bases). V lost 6 bases, J lost 0 bases, and 10 bases lay in between. Germline CDR1 MNHEY, CDR2 SVGAGI. The CDR3 is made up of 14 amino acids. This CDR3 is CASSQGKSTDTQYF. The CDR3 bases are TGTGCCAGCAGCCAGGGGAAAAGCACAGATACGCAGTATTTT.

The rearrangement uses TRBV5-6 and TRBJ1-2; maybe TRBD1 (5 bases). Deletions cut 4 bases from V and 8 bases from J, with 21 bases between. This CDR3 is built from 15 residues. Germline V gene sequence: CDR1 SGHDT, CDR2 YYEEEE. CDR3 coding DNA: TGTGCCAGCAGCACCCGGGGGATACCCAAGGACGGCTACACCTTC. Translating gives CASSTRGIPKDGYTF.

The DNA for the CDR3 is TGTGCCAGCAGTAAATATCGGGAGACCCAGTACTTC. It translates to CASSKYRETQYF. The chain is built from TRBV27 and TRBJ2-5; D gene uncertain. From germline, CDR1 is MNHEY and CDR2 SMNVEV (reference sequence). V lost 5 bases to trimming and J lost 5 bases, with 9 bases between them. The CDR3 totals 12 residues.

The chain combines TRBV18 with TRBJ1-5, with a tentative D call TRBD1 (6 bases). The germline V gene encodes CDR1 KGHSH and CDR2 LQKENI. Trimming took 3 bases from V and 4 from J, leaving 7 bases between them. The CDR3 consists of 13 residues. As DNA, the CDR3 is TGTGCCAGCTCACCGGGACAAAATCAGCCCCAGCATTTT. This sequence encodes CASSPGQNQPQHF. Based on the CDR3 plus reference TRBV18 and TRBJ1-5, the full variable domain is NAGVMQNPRHLVRRRGQEARLRCSPMKGHSHVYWYRQLPEEGLKFMVYLQKENIIDESGMPKERFSAEFPKEGPSILRIQQVVRGDSAAYFCASSPGQNQPQHFGDGTRLSIL.

CDR3 DNA: TGTGCCAGCAGCTTCGGACAGGGTGGCGGGGAGCTGTTTTTT. Its translation is CASSFGQGGGELFF. The genes are TRBV7-3 and TRBJ2-2; 8 bases agree with TRBD1. With 3 bases clipped from V and 7 bases from J, the junction kept 4 bases outside the gene matches. CDR1 is SGHTA and CDR2 is FQGTGA in the germline V gene. CDR3 length: 14 amino acids.

In its sample, this clone was seen a few times. The chain combines TRBV30 with TRBJ2-2; D is perhaps TRBD2 (6 bases). The CDR3 extends over 14 amino acids. Germline values: CDR1 GTSNPN, CDR2 SVGIG (reference sequence). V was shortened by 4 bases and J by 2 bases, with 11 bases between the two germline ends. CDR3 in amino acids: CAWNTGSNTGELFF. The CDR3 bases are TGTGCCTGGAACACCGGGAGCAACACCGGGGAGCTGTTTTTT.

The V call is TRBV5-1, the J call TRBJ1-6, with D possibly being TRBD1 (6 bases). Trimming removed 4 bases at V and 8 bases at J, with 13 bases between. Germline CDR1 and CDR2: SGHRS and YFSETQ. This CDR3 region has 14 residues. Here the CDR3 reads CASSLQGEDSPLHF. The DNA of the CDR3 is TGCGCCAGCAGCCTACAGGGTGAGGATTCACCCCTCCACTTT. Combining the CDR3 with reference TRBV5-1 and TRBJ1-6 gives the whole variable domain KAGVTQTPRYLIKTRGQQVTLSCSPISGHRSVSWYQQTPGQGLQFLFEYFSETQRNKGNFPGRFSGRQFSNSRSEMNVSTLELGDSALYLCASSLQGEDSPLHFGNGTRLTVT.

A word on this clone: Other DNA sequences within the sample encode an identical CDR3. The V and J genes are TRBV11-2 and TRBJ2-5; no clear D gene. Germline-derived CDR1 and CDR2 are SGHAT and FQNNGV. The CDR3 is made up of 13 amino acids. V was pared by 3 bases and J by 2 bases, with 7 bases between. This chain's CDR3 is CASSLWRQETQYF. The CDR3, as DNA: TGTGCCAGCAGCTTGTGGCGGCAAGAGACCCAGTACTTC.

By sample fraction, this clone is medium-sized. The chain combines TRBV2 with TRBJ2-5; TRBD1 might be the D (5 bases). V was cut by 4 bases and J by 5 bases, with 11 bases left in between. From germline, CDR1 is SNHLY and CDR2 FYNNEI. CDR3 length equals 13 residues. The CDR3 coding sequence is TGTGCCAGCAGTGGGCGACAGAGCGAGACCCAGTACTTC. Its translation: CASSGRQSETQYF.

V usage is TRBV29-1 and J usage is TRBJ2-7; TRBD1 matches at 7 bases. The CDR3 has 12 residues. V shed 5 bases and J 0 bases; nucleotides not matched to a gene: 1. CDR1 and CDR2 from the germline V gene are SQVTM and ANQGSEA. The CDR3 DNA reads as TGCAGCGTTCGGGACAGCTCCTACGAGCAGTACTTC. This sequence encodes CSVRDSSYEQYF.

This clone was seen only a few times. This rearrangement joins TRBV4-1 to TRBJ2-5, with D possibly being TRBD2 (6 bases). The V end lost 3 bases, the J end lost 4 bases, and 15 bases lay between the germline ends. CDR3 size: 15 residues. Germline-derived CDR1 and CDR2 are MGHRA and YSYEKL. CDR3 in DNA: TGCGCCAGCAGCCACACACCGGGACTTGGAGAGACCCAGTACTTC. Amino acids: CASSHTPGLGETQYF.

The chain employs TRBV6-1 and TRBJ2-5; 10 nucleotides match TRBD2. The CDR3 extends over 15 amino acids. With V trimmed by 4 bases and J by 3 bases, 5 bases remained unmatched. The V gene's germline CDR1 is MNHNS and CDR2 SASEGT. CDR3: CASSVRLAGEETQYF. Here the CDR3 DNA reads TGTGCCAGCAGTGTAAGACTAGCGGGCGAAGAGACCCAGTACTTC.

This rearrangement joins TRBV7-6 to TRBJ1-6, with unresolved D. The germline V and J ends were trimmed by 5 bases and 7 bases, with 15 bases remaining between them. The germline gives CDR1 SGHVS, CDR2 FNYEAQ. The CDR3 is 15 amino acids. Written as DNA, the CDR3 is TGTGCCAGCAGCCCACTACATAGTGACAATTCACCCCTCCACTTT. Protein sequence: CASSPLHSDNSPLHF.

The V and J genes are TRBV5-8 and TRBJ2-1; TRBD1 matches at 9 bases. V lost 5 bases to trimming and J lost 10 bases; unmatched junction nucleotides: 7. Germline CDR1 and CDR2: SGHTS and YDEGEE. This CDR3 has 13 amino acids. CDR3: CASSRDRDLEQFF. CDR3 in DNA: TGTGCCAGCAGTCGGGACAGGGATCTGGAGCAGTTCTTC.

The CDR3 loop reads CASSLGGTVREKLFF. In nucleotides, the CDR3 is TGTGCCAGCAGCTTAGGAGGGACAGTTAGAGAAAAACTGTTTTTT. The chain employs TRBV7-9 and TRBJ1-4, with TRBD1 matching 7 bases. J was trimmed by 8 bases and V by 1 base; bases with no gene match: 7. The CDR3 is made up of 15 amino acids. CDR1 SEHNR and CDR2 FQNEAQ come from the germline V gene (reference sequence).

V is TRBV28 and J is TRBJ2-3; no clear D gene. The length of the CDR3 is 15 residues. The germline V and J ends were trimmed by 2 bases and 1 base, with 10 bases remaining between them. Germline V gene lookup returns CDR1 MDHEN and CDR2 SYDVKM. DNA of the CDR3: TGTGCCAGCAGTTTAGCAGGTCTCGGCACAGATACGCAGTATTTT. Translating gives CASSLAGLGTDTQYF.

V and J are TRBV27 and TRBJ2-3, with TRBD1 as a possible D gene (6 bases). Germline V gene sequence: CDR1 MNHEY, CDR2 SMNVEV (reference sequence). Trimming pared 3 bases from V and 10 bases from J, leaving 11 bases between. CDR3 length equals 12 residues. The CDR3 here is CASSFGGNAQYF. The CDR3 nucleotides are TGTGCCAGCAGTTTTGGGGGCAACGCGCAGTATTTT.

The CDR3 protein is CASLAAGWDQPQHF. DNA for the CDR3: TGTGCCAGCCTCGCGGCGGGTTGGGATCAGCCCCAGCATTTT. The rearrangement joins TRBV28 to TRBJ1-5; no clear D. CDR1 is MDHEN, CDR2 SYDVKM, per germline. V lost 8 bases and J lost 5, with 16 bases in between. The CDR3 is 14 residues long.

The chain couples TRBV2 to TRBJ1-1; D is possibly TRBD1 (5 bases). V shed 2 bases and J shed 10 bases, with 17 bases lying between them. Germline CDR1 and CDR2: SNHLY and FYNNEI. This CDR3 comprises 14 residues. CDR3 sequence: CASSENSHQGGAFF. In nucleotides, the CDR3 is TGTGCCAGCAGTGAAAACAGTCATCAGGGCGGAGCTTTCTTT. Filled out from reference TRBV2 and TRBJ1-1, the complete variable domain reads EPEVTQTPSHQVTQMGQEVILRCVPISNHLYFYWYRQILGQKVEFLVSFYNNEISEKSEIFDDQFSVERPDGSNFTLKIRSTKLEDSAMYFCASSENSHQGGAFFGQGTRLTVV.

V and J are TRBV10-3 and TRBJ1-1; D perhaps matches TRBD1 (6 bases). CDR3 size: 17 residues. The V and J ends lost 3 bases and 4 bases respectively, with 21 bases between them. Germline CDR1 and CDR2: ENHRY and SYGVKD. CDR3 DNA sequence: TGTGCCATCAGTGACCAGGGGACCATTCGAGGGATCACTGAAGCTTTCTTT. Translated, it gives CAISDQGTIRGITEAFF.